This T cell receptor beta chain was captured by sequencing in a study of T cell responses to AZD1222 COVID-19 vaccine. Study-wide results and caveats: Only after the peak T cell response were repertoires sampled.

For this clone: Its antigen is unknown.

Sequenced by immunoSEQ multiplex PCR; TCRdb stores in-frame clones only, minus some. The sample has fewer than 150,000 clones; around 88% are singletons. The specimen comprised peripheral blood, sampled on day 0 of AZD1222 vaccination. The source is an adult in good health.

In nucleotides, the CDR3 is TGCGCCAGCAGCCAAGAGGACTACACAGATACGCAGTATTTT. Protein: CASSQEDYTDTQYF. The V gene is TRBV4-3, the J gene TRBJ2-3, with D maybe TRBD2 (6 bases). V lost 0 bases to trimming and J lost 2 bases, with 6 bases between them. From germline, CDR1 is LGHNA and CDR2 YSLEER. There are 14 residues in the CDR3.